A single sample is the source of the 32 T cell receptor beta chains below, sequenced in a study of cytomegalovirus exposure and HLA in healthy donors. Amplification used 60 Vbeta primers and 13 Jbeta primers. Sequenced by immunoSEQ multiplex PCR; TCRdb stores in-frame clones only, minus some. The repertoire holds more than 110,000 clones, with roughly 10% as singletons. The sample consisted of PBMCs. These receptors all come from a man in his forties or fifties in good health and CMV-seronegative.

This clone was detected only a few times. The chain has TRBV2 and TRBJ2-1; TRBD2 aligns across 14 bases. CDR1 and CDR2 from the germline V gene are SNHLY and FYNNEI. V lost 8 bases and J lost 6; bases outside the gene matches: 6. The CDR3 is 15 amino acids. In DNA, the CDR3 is TGTGCCAGCGAAGCGGGGACTAGCGGGAGCAATGAGCAGTTCTTC. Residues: CASEAGTSGSNEQFF.

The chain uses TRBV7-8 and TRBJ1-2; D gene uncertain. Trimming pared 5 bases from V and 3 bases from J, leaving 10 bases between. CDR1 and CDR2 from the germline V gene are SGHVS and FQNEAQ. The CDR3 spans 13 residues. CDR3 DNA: TGTGCCAGCAGCCCCCGGTTGGACTATGGCTACACCTTC. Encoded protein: CASSPRLDYGYTF.

CDR3 nucleotides: TGTGCCTGGAGTATACGGGAGACCCAGTACTTC. Its protein product is CAWSIRETQYF. The chain has TRBV30 and TRBJ2-5; D gene ambiguous. Trimming stripped 2 bases from V and 5 bases from J, with 6 bases between. This CDR3 is built from 11 residues. Germline CDR1 is GTSNPN and CDR2 is SVGIG (reference sequence).

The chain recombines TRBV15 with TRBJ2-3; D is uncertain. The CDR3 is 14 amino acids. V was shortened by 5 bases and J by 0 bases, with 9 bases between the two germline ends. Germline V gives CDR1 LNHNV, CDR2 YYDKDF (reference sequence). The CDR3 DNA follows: TGTGCCACCAGCGCACAGCCTAGCACAGATACGCAGTATTTT. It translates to CATSAQPSTDTQYF.

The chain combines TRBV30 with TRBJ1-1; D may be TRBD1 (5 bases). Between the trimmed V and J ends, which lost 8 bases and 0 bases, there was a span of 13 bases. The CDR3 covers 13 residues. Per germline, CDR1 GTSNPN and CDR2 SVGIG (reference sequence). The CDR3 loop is CAIIQEVNTEAFF. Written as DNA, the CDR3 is TGTGCCATTATACAGGAAGTGAACACTGAAGCTTTCTTT.

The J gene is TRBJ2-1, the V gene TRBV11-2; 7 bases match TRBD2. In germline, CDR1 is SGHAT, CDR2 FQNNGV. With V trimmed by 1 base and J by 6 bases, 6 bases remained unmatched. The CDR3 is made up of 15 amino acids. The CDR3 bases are TGTGCCAGCAGCTTAGTTGTCGGGACTACCAATGAGCAGTTCTTC. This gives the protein CASSLVVGTTNEQFF.

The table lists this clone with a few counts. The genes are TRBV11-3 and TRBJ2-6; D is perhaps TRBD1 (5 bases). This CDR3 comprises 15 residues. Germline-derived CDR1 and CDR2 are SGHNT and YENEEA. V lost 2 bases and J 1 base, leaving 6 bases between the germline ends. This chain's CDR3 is CASSLTGSGANVLTF. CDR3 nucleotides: TGTGCCAGCAGCTTAACAGGATCTGGGGCCAACGTCCTGACTTTC.

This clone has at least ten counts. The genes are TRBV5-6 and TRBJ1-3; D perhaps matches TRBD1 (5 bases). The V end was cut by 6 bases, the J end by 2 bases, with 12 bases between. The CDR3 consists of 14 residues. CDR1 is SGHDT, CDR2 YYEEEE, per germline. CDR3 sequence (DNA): TGTGCCAGCACCCTCACAGGCACTGGAAACACCATATATTTT. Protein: CASTLTGTGNTIYF.

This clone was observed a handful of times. In nucleotides, the CDR3 is TGTGCCAGCAGCTTGACTAGCGGGAGTGTAACAGATACGCAGTATTTT. Protein sequence: CASSLTSGSVTDTQYF. The chain uses TRBV9 and TRBJ2-3; 12 bases map to TRBD2. Germline V gives CDR1 SGDLS, CDR2 YYNGEE. Trimming took 4 bases from V and 3 from J; bases not matched to a gene: 6. There are 16 residues in the CDR3.

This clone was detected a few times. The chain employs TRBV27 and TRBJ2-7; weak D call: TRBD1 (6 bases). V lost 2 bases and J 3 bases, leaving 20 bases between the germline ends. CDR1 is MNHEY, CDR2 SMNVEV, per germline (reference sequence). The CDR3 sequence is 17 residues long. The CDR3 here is CASSLQTGVRGHYEQYF. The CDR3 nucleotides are TGTGCCAGCAGTTTACAGACAGGTGTAAGAGGACACTACGAGCAGTACTTC.

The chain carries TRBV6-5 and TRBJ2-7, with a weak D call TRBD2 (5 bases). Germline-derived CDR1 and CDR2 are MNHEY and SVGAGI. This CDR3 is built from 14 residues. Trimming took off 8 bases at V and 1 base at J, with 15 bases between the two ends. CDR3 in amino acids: CASPPPGFSYEQYF. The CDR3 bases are TGTGCCAGCCCCCCGCCGGGATTTTCCTACGAGCAGTACTTC.

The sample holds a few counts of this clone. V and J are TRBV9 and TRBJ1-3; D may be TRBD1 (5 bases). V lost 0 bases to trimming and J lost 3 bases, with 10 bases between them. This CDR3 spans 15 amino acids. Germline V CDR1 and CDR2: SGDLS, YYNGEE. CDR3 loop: CASSVGGRSGNTIYF. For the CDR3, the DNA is TGTGCCAGCAGCGTAGGGGGCAGGAGTGGAAACACCATATATTTT. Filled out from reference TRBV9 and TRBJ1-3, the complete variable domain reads DSGVTQTPKHLITATGQRVTLRCSPRSGDLSVYWYQQSLDQGLQFLIQYYNGEERAKGNILERFSAQQFPDLHSELNLSSLELGDSALYFCASSVGGRSGNTIYFGEGSWLTVV.

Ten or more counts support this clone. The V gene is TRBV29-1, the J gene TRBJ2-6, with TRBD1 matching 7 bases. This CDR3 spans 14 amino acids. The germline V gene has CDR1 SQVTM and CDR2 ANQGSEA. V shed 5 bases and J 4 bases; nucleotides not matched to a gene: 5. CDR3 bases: TGCAGCGTTCTACAGGGGCACGGGGCCAACGTCCTGACTTTC. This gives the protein CSVLQGHGANVLTF.

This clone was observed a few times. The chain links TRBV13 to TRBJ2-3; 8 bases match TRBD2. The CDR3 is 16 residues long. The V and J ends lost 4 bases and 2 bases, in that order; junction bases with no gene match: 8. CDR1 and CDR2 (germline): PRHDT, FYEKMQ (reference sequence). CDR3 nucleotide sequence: TGTGCCAGCAGCTCCCTCGGGGGGGCTGTCACAGATACGCAGTATTTT. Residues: CASSSLGGAVTDTQYF.

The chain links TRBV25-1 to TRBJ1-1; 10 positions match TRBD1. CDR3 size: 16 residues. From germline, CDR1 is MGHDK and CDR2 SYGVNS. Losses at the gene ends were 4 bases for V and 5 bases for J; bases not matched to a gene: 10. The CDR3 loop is CASSGRDRGSGTEAFF. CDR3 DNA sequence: TGTGCCAGCAGTGGCCGGGACAGGGGTAGTGGGACTGAAGCTTTCTTT.

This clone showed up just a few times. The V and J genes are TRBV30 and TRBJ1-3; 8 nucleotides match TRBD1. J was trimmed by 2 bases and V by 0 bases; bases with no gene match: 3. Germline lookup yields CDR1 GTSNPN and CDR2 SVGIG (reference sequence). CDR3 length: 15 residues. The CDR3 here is CAWSVGQGAGNTIYF. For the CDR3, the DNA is TGTGCCTGGAGTGTCGGACAGGGAGCTGGAAACACCATATATTTT.

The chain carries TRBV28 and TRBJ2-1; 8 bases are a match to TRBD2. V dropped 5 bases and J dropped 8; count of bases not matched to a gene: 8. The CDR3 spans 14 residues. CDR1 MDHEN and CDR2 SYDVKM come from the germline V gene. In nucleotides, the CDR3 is TGTGCCAGCAGTGAGGGGCTAGCGGGCGATGAGCAGTTCTTC. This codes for CASSEGLAGDEQFF. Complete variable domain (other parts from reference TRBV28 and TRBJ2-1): DVKVTQSSRYLVKRTGEKVFLECVQDMDHENMFWYRQDPGLGLRLIYFSYDVKMKEKGDIPEGYSVSREKKERFSLILESASTNQTSMYLCASSEGLAGDEQFFGPGTRLTVL.

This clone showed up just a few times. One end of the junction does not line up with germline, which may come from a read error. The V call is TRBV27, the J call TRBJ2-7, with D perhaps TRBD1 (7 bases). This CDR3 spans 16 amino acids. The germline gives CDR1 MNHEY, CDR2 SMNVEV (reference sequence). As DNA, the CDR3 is TGTGCCAGCAGTGTGCCCTCAGGGGGACTCTCCAACGAGCAGTACTTC. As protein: CASSVPSGGLSNEQYF.

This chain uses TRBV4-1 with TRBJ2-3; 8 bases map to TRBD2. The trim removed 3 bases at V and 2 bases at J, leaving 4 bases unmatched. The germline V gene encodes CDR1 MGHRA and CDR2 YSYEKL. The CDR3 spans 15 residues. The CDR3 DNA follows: TGCGCCAGCAGCCAGTACGGGGGGGACACAGATACGCAGTATTTT. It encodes CASSQYGGDTDTQYF.

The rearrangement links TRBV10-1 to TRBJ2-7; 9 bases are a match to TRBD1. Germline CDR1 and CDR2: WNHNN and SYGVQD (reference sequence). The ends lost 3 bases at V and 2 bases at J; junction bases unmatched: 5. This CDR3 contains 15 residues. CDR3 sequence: CASSDFGTGTYEQYF. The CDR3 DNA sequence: TGCGCCAGCAGTGATTTTGGGACAGGGACCTACGAGCAGTACTTC.

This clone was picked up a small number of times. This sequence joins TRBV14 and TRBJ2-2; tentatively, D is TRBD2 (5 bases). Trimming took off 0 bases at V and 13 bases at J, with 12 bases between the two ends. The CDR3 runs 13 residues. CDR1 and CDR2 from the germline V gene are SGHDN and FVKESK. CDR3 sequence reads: CASSQESQRRLFF. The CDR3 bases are TGTGCCAGCAGCCAAGAGTCTCAGCGGAGGCTGTTTTTT.

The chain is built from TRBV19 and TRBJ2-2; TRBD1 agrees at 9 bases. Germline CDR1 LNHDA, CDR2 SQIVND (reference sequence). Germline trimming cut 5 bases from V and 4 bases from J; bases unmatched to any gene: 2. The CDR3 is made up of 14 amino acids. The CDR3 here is CASSAQGATGELFF. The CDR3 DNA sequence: TGTGCCAGTAGTGCACAGGGGGCCACCGGGGAGCTGTTTTTT.

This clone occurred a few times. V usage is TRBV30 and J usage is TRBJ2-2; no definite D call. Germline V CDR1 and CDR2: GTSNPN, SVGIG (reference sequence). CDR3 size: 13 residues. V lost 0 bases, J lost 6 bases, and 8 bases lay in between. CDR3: CAWSVAPAGELFF. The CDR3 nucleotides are TGTGCCTGGAGTGTAGCCCCGGCCGGGGAGCTGTTTTTT. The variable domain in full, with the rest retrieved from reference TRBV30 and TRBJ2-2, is SQTIHQWPATLVQPVGSPLSLECTVEGTSNPNLYWYRQAAGRGLQLLFYSVGIGQISSEVPQNLSASRPQDRQFILSSKKLLLSDSGFYLCAWSVAPAGELFFGEGSRLTVL.

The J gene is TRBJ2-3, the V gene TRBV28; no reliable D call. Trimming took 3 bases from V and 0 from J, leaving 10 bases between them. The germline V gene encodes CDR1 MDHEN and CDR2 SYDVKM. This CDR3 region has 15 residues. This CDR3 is CASSLAIPSTDTQYF. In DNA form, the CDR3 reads TGTGCCAGCAGTTTGGCAATACCAAGCACAGATACGCAGTATTTT.

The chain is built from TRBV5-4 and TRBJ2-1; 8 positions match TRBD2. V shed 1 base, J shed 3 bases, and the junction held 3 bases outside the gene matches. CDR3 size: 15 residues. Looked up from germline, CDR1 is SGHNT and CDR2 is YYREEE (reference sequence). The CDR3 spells CASSLLGGDYNEQFF. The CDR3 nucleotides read TGTGCCAGCAGCTTGCTCGGGGGGGACTACAATGAGCAGTTCTTC. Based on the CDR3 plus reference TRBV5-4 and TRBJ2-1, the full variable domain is ETGVTQSPTHLIKTRGQQVTLRCSSQSGHNTVSWYQQALGQGPQFIFQYYREEENGRGNFPPRFSGLQFPNYSSELNVNALELDDSALYLCASSLLGGDYNEQFFGPGTRLTVL.

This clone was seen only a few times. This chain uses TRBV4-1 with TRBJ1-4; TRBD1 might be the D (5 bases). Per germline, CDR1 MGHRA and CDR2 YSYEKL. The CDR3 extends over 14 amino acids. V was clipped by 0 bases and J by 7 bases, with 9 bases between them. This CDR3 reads CASSQDRAGEKLFF. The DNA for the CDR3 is TGCGCCAGCAGCCAAGACAGGGCAGGTGAAAAACTGTTTTTT.

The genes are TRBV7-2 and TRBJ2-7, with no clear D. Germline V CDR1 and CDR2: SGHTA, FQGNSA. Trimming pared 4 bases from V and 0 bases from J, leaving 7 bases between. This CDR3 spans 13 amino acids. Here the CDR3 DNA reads TGTGCCAGCAGCTCTTACAACTCCTACGAGCAGTACTTC. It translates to CASSSYNSYEQYF. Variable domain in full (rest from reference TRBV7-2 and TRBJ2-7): GAGVSQSPSNKVTEKGKDVELRCDPISGHTALYWYRQSLGQGLEFLIYFQGNSAPDKSGLPSDRFSAERTGGSVSTLTIQRTQQEDSAVYLCASSSYNSYEQYFGPGTRLTVT.

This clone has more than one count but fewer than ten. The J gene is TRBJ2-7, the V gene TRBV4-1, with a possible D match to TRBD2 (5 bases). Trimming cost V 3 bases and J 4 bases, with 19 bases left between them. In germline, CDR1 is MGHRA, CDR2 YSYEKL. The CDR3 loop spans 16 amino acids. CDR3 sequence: CASSQLSSRTSYEQYF. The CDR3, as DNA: TGCGCCAGCAGCCAGCTATCATCCCGGACTTCTTACGAGCAGTACTTC.

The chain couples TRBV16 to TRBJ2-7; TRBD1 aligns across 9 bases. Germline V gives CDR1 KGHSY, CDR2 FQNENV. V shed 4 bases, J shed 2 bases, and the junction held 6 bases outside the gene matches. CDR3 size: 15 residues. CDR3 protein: CASSLSGQGTYEQYF. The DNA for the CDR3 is TGTGCCAGCAGCCTTTCGGGACAGGGCACCTACGAGCAGTACTTC. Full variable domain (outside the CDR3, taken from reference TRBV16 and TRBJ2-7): GEEVAQTPKHLVRGEGQKAKLYCAPIKGHSYVFWYQQVLKNEFKFLISFQNENVFDETGMPKERFSAKCLPNSPCSLEIQATKLEDSAVYFCASSLSGQGTYEQYFGPGTRLTVT.

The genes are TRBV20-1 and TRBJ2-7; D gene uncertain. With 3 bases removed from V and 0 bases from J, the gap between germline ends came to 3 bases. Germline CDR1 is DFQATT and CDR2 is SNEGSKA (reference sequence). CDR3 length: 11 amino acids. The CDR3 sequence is CSASSSYEQYF. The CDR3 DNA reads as TGCAGTGCTAGCAGCTCCTACGAGCAGTACTTC.

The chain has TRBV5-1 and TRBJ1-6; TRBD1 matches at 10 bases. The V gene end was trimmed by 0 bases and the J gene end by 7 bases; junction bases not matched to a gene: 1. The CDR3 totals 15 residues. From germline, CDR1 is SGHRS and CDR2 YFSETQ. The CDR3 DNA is TGCGCCAGCAGCTTGGCGGGACAGGGGAATTCACCCCTCCACTTT. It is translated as CASSLAGQGNSPLHF.

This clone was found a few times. This chain's CDR3 is CASSERSSAFSSYEQYF. CDR3 DNA: TGTGCCAGCAGTGAGAGGTCTAGCGCCTTTAGCTCCTACGAGCAGTACTTC. The chain links TRBV7-9 to TRBJ2-7; a possible D gene is TRBD2 (6 bases). CDR3 length: 17 residues. Germline V lookup: CDR1 SEHNR, CDR2 FQNEAQ (reference sequence). The V gene lost 6 bases and the J gene lost 0 bases, with 21 bases spanning the gap.